The clone carrying this TCR beta chain has a handful of counts. The record originates from a study of cytomegalovirus exposure and HLA in healthy donors. Across the whole study: Unique TCR beta sequences numbering some 110 million came from about 179 million T cells in an earlier analysis.

This CDR3 has 14 residues. Germline values: CDR1 SGHKS, CDR2 YYEKEE (reference sequence). Unmatched junction bases numbered 3, after V lost 2 bases and J lost 1 base. The PCR had 60 Vbeta and 13 Jbeta primers. The method was immunoSEQ multiplex PCR; TCRdb's version includes in-frame clones alone and lacks a portion of them. Found here are approximately 130,000 clones, approximately 86% of them singletons; the top ten hold around 1.7%. This TCR was sampled from a boy aged 5-17 years in good health and CMV-seronegative. Sequencing used PBMCs. The chain carries TRBV5-5 and TRBJ2-7, with 7 bases matching TRBD1. The CDR3 bases are TGTGCCAGCAGCTTACACAGGGGATCCTACGAGCAGTACTTC. Residues: CASSLHRGSYEQYF. Based on the CDR3 plus reference TRBV5-5 and TRBJ2-7, the full variable domain is DAGVTQSPTHLIKTRGQQVTLRCSPISGHKSVSWYQQVLGQGPQFIFQYYEKEERGRGNFPDRFSARQFPNYSSELNVNALLLGDSALYLCASSLHRGSYEQYFGPGTRLTVT.